The 32 T cell receptor beta chains given below trace back to one sample, sequenced in a study of early T cells in non-severe SARS-CoV-2 infection. TCRdb reanalysed the 5' RACE reads using MiXCR and keeps one entry per CDR3 protein. Among about 94,000 distinct CDR3 sequences, about 13% were seen once, and the ten largest hold around 2%. The sample taken for sequencing was whole blood. Receptors were obtained from an adult who was a healthcare worker with PCR-confirmed SARS-CoV-2 infection or an uninfected control (not recorded which).

The rearrangement joins TRBV7-2 to TRBJ1-2; D call uncertain. V was trimmed by 3 bases and J by 10 bases, leaving 12 bases between them. The CDR3 has 12 amino acids. Germline V lookup: CDR1 SGHTA, CDR2 FQGNSA. The DNA for the CDR3 is TGTGCCAGCAGCTTCCTGCTTATGGCCTACACCTTC. Translation: CASSFLLMAYTF. The full variable domain, completed using reference TRBV7-2 and TRBJ1-2, is GAGVSQSPSNKVTEKGKDVELRCDPISGHTALYWYRQSLGQGLEFLIYFQGNSAPDKSGLPSDRFSAERTGGSVSTLTIQRTQQEDSAVYLCASSFLLMAYTFGSGTRLTVV.

This clonotype was observed many times. CDR3 sequence reads: CASSQVPTGTSGGNSYNEQFF. The CDR3 nucleotides read TGCGCCAGCAGCCAAGTCCCCACCGGGACTAGCGGGGGCAACTCCTACAATGAGCAGTTCTTC. V and J are TRBV4-1 and TRBJ2-1, with TRBD2 matching 14 bases. J lost 0 bases, V lost 1 base, and 11 bases had no gene match. Germline assignment: CDR1 MGHRA and CDR2 YSYEKL. The length of the CDR3 is 21 residues.

This clonotype was seen many times. This chain joins TRBV5-4 and TRBJ1-1, with 9 bases fitting TRBD1. V shed 4 bases and J 5 bases; nucleotides not matched to a gene: 6. This CDR3 is 14 amino acids long. Germline CDR1 and CDR2: SGHNT and YYREEE (reference sequence). This chain's CDR3 is CASSPGTGRTEAFF. The CDR3 DNA reads as TGTGCCAGCAGCCCCGGGACAGGGAGGACTGAAGCTTTCTTT. The full variable domain, rest sourced from reference TRBV5-4 and TRBJ1-1, is ETGVTQSPTHLIKTRGQQVTLRCSSQSGHNTVSWYQQALGQGPQFIFQYYREEENGRGNFPPRFSGLQFPNYSSELNVNALELDDSALYLCASSPGTGRTEAFFGQGTRLTVV.

The chain carries TRBV7-2 and TRBJ1-4, with D possibly matching TRBD1 (5 bases). The CDR3 runs to 15 residues. The V gene's germline CDR1 is SGHTA and CDR2 FQGNSA. Trimming left V 4 bases short and J 8 bases short, with 17 bases between. This chain's CDR3 is CASSSSGTSVEKLFF. CDR3 in DNA: TGTGCCAGCAGCTCCTCCGGGACCTCCGTGGAAAAACTGTTTTTT.

The chain employs TRBV19 and TRBJ2-2; 8 bases fit TRBD1. Germline loops: CDR1 LNHDA, CDR2 SQIVND (reference sequence). This CDR3 region has 14 residues. The J segment lost 1 base and the V segment lost 7 bases, leaving 2 bases of the junction unmatched. In nucleotides, the CDR3 is TGTGCCAGTACGGGACAGGAGAACACCGGGGAGCTGTTTTTT. Translation: CASTGQENTGELFF.

This clonotype was seen repeatedly, ten times or more. The V and J genes are TRBV19 and TRBJ1-2; D is perhaps TRBD1 (5 bases). Germline CDR1 and CDR2: LNHDA and SQIVND (reference sequence). V lost 5 bases to trimming and J lost 7 bases, with 11 bases between them. CDR3 size: 12 residues. The CDR3 here is CASSPTQGGYTF. The CDR3 coding sequence is TGTGCCAGTAGTCCCACCCAGGGTGGCTACACCTTC. The complete variable domain, with remaining parts taken from reference TRBV19 and TRBJ1-2, reads DGGITQSPKYLFRKEGQNVTLSCEQNLNHDAMYWYRQDPGQGLRLIYYSQIVNDFQKGDIAEGYSVSREKKESFPLTVTSAQKNPTAFYLCASSPTQGGYTFGSGTRLTVV.

The chain carries TRBV27 and TRBJ2-7, with 9 bases matching TRBD1. The CDR3 is 16 amino acids. The V and J ends lost 2 bases and 6 bases, in that order; junction bases with no gene match: 11. Germline loops: CDR1 MNHEY, CDR2 SMNVEV (reference sequence). CDR3 protein: CASSLTRSTGGGEQYF. The CDR3, as DNA: TGTGCCAGCAGTTTAACCCGATCCACAGGGGGCGGCGAGCAGTACTTC.

This clonotype was detected ten times or more. The V gene is TRBV7-2, the J gene TRBJ2-3; no reliable D call. This CDR3 region has 11 residues. V was cut by 3 bases and J by 6 bases, with 4 bases left in between. Germline CDR1 reads SGHTA; CDR2 reads FQGNSA. The CDR3 region has the DNA TGTGCCAGCAGCTTCCGGGATACGCAGTATTTT. Translating gives CASSFRDTQYF.

This clonotype was found a few times. The chain joins TRBV28 to TRBJ2-5; tentative D call: TRBD1 (6 bases). The germline V gene encodes CDR1 MDHEN and CDR2 SYDVKM. Trimming stripped 4 bases from V and 5 bases from J, with 23 bases between. This CDR3 is built from 17 residues. CDR3 protein: CASSSFRDRPKGETQYF. The CDR3 nucleotides are TGTGCCAGCAGTTCGTTCCGAGACAGGCCCAAGGGGGAGACCCAGTACTTC.

Turning to this clonotype: A much bigger clone sits one base away, suggesting this may be a read error. The V and J genes are TRBV7-9 and TRBJ2-3; D not certain. Looked up from germline, CDR1 is SEHNR and CDR2 is FQNEAQ (reference sequence). The CDR3 contains 12 residues. The CDR3 DNA reads as TGTACCAGCAGCCGTAGCACAGATACGCAGTATTTT. It codes for CTSSRSTDTQYF.

This clonotype was detected ten times or more. This chain joins TRBV3-1 and TRBJ1-6, with D uncertain. CDR1 LGHDT and CDR2 YNNKEL come from the germline V gene (reference sequence). V lost 4 bases and J lost 8, with 6 bases in between. The CDR3 runs 12 residues. As DNA, the CDR3 is TGTGCCAGCAGCCCTTCGGATTCACCCCTCCACTTT. Residues: CASSPSDSPLHF.

This clonotype was observed many times. The J gene is TRBJ2-5, the V gene TRBV7-9; tentatively, D is TRBD2 (5 bases). V dropped 5 bases and J dropped 2 bases, with 9 bases sitting between them. CDR3 length: 13 residues. Germline CDR1 SEHNR, CDR2 FQNEAQ (reference sequence). CDR3 region: CASSRRTQETQYF. DNA of the CDR3: TGTGCCAGCAGCCGTAGGACTCAAGAGACCCAGTACTTC.

This clonotype occurred many times. The V call is TRBV12-3 or TRBV12-4, the J call TRBJ2-1; D not certain. The V gene lost 6 bases and the J gene lost 2 bases, with 5 bases spanning the gap. The CDR3 runs to 12 residues. The CDR3: CASSPAYNEQFF. The DNA of the CDR3 is TGTGCCAGCAGCCCCGCCTACAATGAGCAGTTCTTC.

The sample holds many counts of this clonotype. The chain employs TRBV14 and TRBJ2-1; D is possibly TRBD2 (5 bases). The V gene lost 4 bases and the J gene lost 7 bases, with 23 bases spanning the gap. The germline gives CDR1 SGHDN, CDR2 FVKESK. This CDR3 region has 17 residues. CDR3 loop: CASSLTRTNSGQNEQFF. CDR3 sequence (DNA): TGTGCCAGCAGCCTAACTAGAACCAACTCGGGCCAGAATGAGCAGTTCTTC.

This clonotype was observed a handful of times. This chain uses TRBV5-5 with TRBJ2-2; D is perhaps TRBD2 (6 bases). The V end lost 2 bases, the J end lost 3 bases, and 14 bases lay between the germline ends. Germline lookup yields CDR1 SGHKS and CDR2 YYEKEE (reference sequence). The CDR3 contains 16 residues. CDR3 nucleotide sequence: TGTGCCAGCAGCTTTTGGGGTAGCGGATACACCGGGGAGCTGTTTTTT. Its translation is CASSFWGSGYTGELFF.

This clonotype was counted only a few times. The chain couples TRBV14 to TRBJ1-2; D gene uncertain. Per the germline V gene, CDR1 is SGHDN and CDR2 is FVKESK. V was pared by 1 base and J by 3 bases, with 6 bases between. The CDR3 covers 13 residues. The CDR3: CASSQVKDYGYTF. The CDR3 nucleotides are TGTGCCAGCAGCCAAGTGAAGGACTATGGCTACACCTTC.

The V gene is TRBV20-1, the J gene TRBJ2-3, with D uncertain. CDR3 length: 15 residues. V was pared by 2 bases and J by 1 base, with 13 bases between. The germline V gene has CDR1 DFQATT and CDR2 SNEGSKA (reference sequence). The CDR3, as DNA: TGCAGTGCTAGACCCCCTGGGGTCCGCACAGATACGCAGTATTTT. It is translated as CSARPPGVRTDTQYF.

The chain recombines TRBV20-1 with TRBJ1-2, with 9 positions matching TRBD1. The CDR3 covers 11 residues. CDR1 and CDR2 from the germline V gene are DFQATT and SNEGSKA (reference sequence). CDR3 sequence reads: CRGDRADGYTF. For the CDR3, the DNA is TGCAGAGGGGACAGGGCGGATGGCTACACCTTC.

The sample holds a few counts of this clonotype. The chain employs TRBV7-2 and TRBJ2-3; D is unclear. In germline, CDR1 is SGHTA, CDR2 FQGNSA. V lost 1 base and J 1 base, leaving 9 bases between the germline ends. The CDR3 totals 15 residues. The CDR3 DNA reads as TGTGCCAGCAGCTTAGGGGTTGGCGGCACAGATACGCAGTATTTT. Encoded protein: CASSLGVGGTDTQYF. The full variable domain, in which reference TRBV7-2 and TRBJ2-3 provide the parts outside the CDR3, is GAGVSQSPSNKVTEKGKDVELRCDPISGHTALYWYRQSLGQGLEFLIYFQGNSAPDKSGLPSDRFSAERTGGSVSTLTIQRTQQEDSAVYLCASSLGVGGTDTQYFGPGTRLTVL.

The chain links TRBV19 to TRBJ2-3; 8 positions agree with TRBD1. V shed 8 bases and J 6 bases; nucleotides not matched to a gene: 10. CDR1 and CDR2 from the germline V gene are LNHDA and SQIVND (reference sequence). This CDR3 has 14 residues. CDR3 sequence reads: CASSSQGVGDTQYF. CDR3 coding DNA: TGTGCCAGTTCCTCACAGGGGGTCGGGGATACGCAGTATTTT.

This chain uses TRBV20-1 with TRBJ1-1, with 8 positions matching TRBD1. The germline CDR1 and CDR2 sequences are DFQATT and SNEGSKA (reference sequence). The CDR3 loop spans 16 amino acids. Unmatched junction bases numbered 12, after V lost 5 bases and J lost 1 base. CDR3 amino acids: CSASGGGKFGNTEAFF. The CDR3 DNA sequence: TGCAGTGCTTCAGGGGGCGGGAAGTTCGGGAACACTGAAGCTTTCTTT.

The J gene is TRBJ1-1, the V gene TRBV29-1; D is uncertain. With 1 base removed from V and 1 base from J, the gap between germline ends came to 10 bases. The germline V gene encodes CDR1 SQVTM and CDR2 ANQGSEA. CDR3 length equals 14 residues. CDR3 protein: CSVEVEPPNTEAFF. The CDR3 region has the DNA TGCAGCGTTGAAGTAGAGCCACCGAACACTGAAGCTTTCTTT.

This clonotype was detected ten times or more. This chain joins TRBV5-6 and TRBJ1-6, with 7 bases that match TRBD1. CDR1 and CDR2 (germline): SGHDT, YYEEEE. The CDR3 spans 16 residues. After removal of 4 bases from V and 2 bases from J, the junction contained 6 bases not matched to a gene. The CDR3 DNA sequence: TGTGCCAGCAGCCCAGGGGGTTTCGCCTATAATTCACCCCTCCACTTT. Its protein product is CASSPGGFAYNSPLHF.

The J gene is TRBJ2-1, the V gene TRBV12-3 or TRBV12-4; no reliable D call. This CDR3 has 16 residues. V lost 3 bases and J 0 bases, leaving 12 bases between the germline ends. CDR3 sequence reads: CASSFGFPSSYNEQFF. DNA of the CDR3: TGTGCCAGCAGTTTCGGCTTCCCAAGCTCCTACAATGAGCAGTTCTTC.

This clonotype was counted ten times or more. The rearrangement uses TRBV6-6 and TRBJ2-3; TRBD2 aligns across 9 bases. The CDR3 totals 19 residues. CDR1 and CDR2 from the germline V gene are MNHNY and SVGAGI (reference sequence). The junction had 18 bases not matched to a gene; V was cut back by 6 bases and J by 2 bases. The CDR3 coding sequence is TGTGCCAGCAGAGCCACCCGGGGGAGCGGGGGGTCTCTCACAGATACGCAGTATTTT. Translated, it gives CASRATRGSGGSLTDTQYF.

There are many counts of this clonotype. The chain combines TRBV6-5 with TRBJ2-7; D unresolved. This CDR3 has 13 residues. CDR1 and CDR2 from the germline V gene are MNHEY and SVGAGI. V lost 5 bases, J lost 4 bases, and 12 bases lay in between. CDR3 in DNA: TGTGCCAGCAGTCCACGAAAGGAATACGAGCAGTACTTC. Its protein product is CASSPRKEYEQYF.

This clonotype was counted ten times or more. The J gene is TRBJ2-7, the V gene TRBV7-6; D remains ambiguous. The CDR3 is 12 amino acids. Germline V gene data show CDR1 as SGHVS and CDR2 as FNYEAQ. Trimming cost V 5 bases and J 4 bases, with 9 bases left between them. The CDR3 nucleotides are TGTGCCAGCAGCCGCACGGTATACGAGCAGTACTTC. Translation: CASSRTVYEQYF. The full variable domain, completed using reference TRBV7-6 and TRBJ2-7, is GAGVSQSPRYKVTKRGQDVALRCDPISGHVSLYWYRQALGQGPEFLTYFNYEAQQDKSGLPNDRFSAERPEGSISTLTIQRTEQRDSAMYRCASSRTVYEQYFGPGTRLTVT.

This clonotype was seen at least ten times. The chain carries TRBV7-2 and TRBJ2-3, with 12 bases that match TRBD1. The CDR3 length is 21 residues. Germline V gene lookup returns CDR1 SGHTA and CDR2 FQGNSA. Trimming removed 5 bases from V and 5 bases from J; junction bases left unmatched: 23. The CDR3 nucleotides are TGTGCCAGCAGCGCCCGGGACAGGGGGCTTGTACACACACACACACGAGATACGCAGTATTTT. Amino acids: CASSARDRGLVHTHTRDTQYF.

This clonotype was recorded at least ten times. V gene TRBV15 combines with J gene TRBJ1-3; TRBD1 matches 10 bases. V dropped 5 bases and J dropped 0; count of bases not matched to a gene: 7. The CDR3 is 17 amino acids. Germline V CDR1 and CDR2: LNHNV, YYDKDF (reference sequence). CDR3 amino acids: CATSVPGQGFSGNTIYF. CDR3 DNA: TGTGCCACCAGCGTTCCGGGACAGGGGTTCTCTGGAAACACCATATATTTT.

Ten or more counts support this clonotype. This sequence joins TRBV11-2 and TRBJ2-7; possible D gene TRBD2, 5 bases. The ends were cut back, 2 bases at V and 6 bases at J, with 11 bases in the middle. The CDR3 length is 13 residues. Germline CDR1 SGHAT, CDR2 FQNNGV. The CDR3 here is CASSLTRAPEQYF. The CDR3 bases are TGTGCCAGCAGCTTAACGAGGGCCCCCGAGCAGTACTTC.

This clonotype was seen a handful of times. The chain carries TRBV19 and TRBJ1-5; D gene ambiguous. CDR3 length equals 14 residues. Between the trimmed V and J ends, which lost 8 bases and 6 bases, there was a span of 17 bases. Looked up from germline, CDR1 is LNHDA and CDR2 is SQIVND (reference sequence). CDR3 loop: CASGEGALGQPQHF. The CDR3 region has the DNA TGTGCCAGTGGCGAGGGCGCCTTAGGTCAGCCCCAGCATTTT.

This clonotype was seen ten or more times. The J gene is TRBJ2-5, the V gene TRBV28; TRBD1 is a possible D gene (7 bases). The germline V and J ends were trimmed by 6 bases and 1 base, with 9 bases remaining between them. The CDR3 extends over 13 amino acids. Germline values: CDR1 MDHEN, CDR2 SYDVKM. CDR3 DNA sequence: TGTGCCAGCAGCAGGGGGGTCCAAGAGACCCAGTACTTC. Its translation is CASSRGVQETQYF.